Listed below are T cell receptor beta chains from one sample, sequenced in a study of T cell repertoires in cytomegalovirus infection. Each CDR3 protein is one row after TCRdb ran MiXCR on the reads. Of about 60,000 distinct CDR3 sequences in the sample, about 33% were seen once. The antigens of these receptors remain unknown. The sample consisted of PBMCs, sequenced either directly or after in vitro stimulation (not recorded which). The receptors stem from a human donor in good health (CMV status not recorded). Some clones in this sample may be carry-over from other donors' samples. The CDR3 runs from the conserved cysteine through the conserved F or W. D genes are given only for firm matches. Expanded clones are given a class, and other clones once, few, many or no size at all.

d_call j_call clone_size v_call cdr3_aa cdr3_nt
. TRBJ1-2 few TRBV19 CASSKIRANYGYTF TGTGCCAGTAGTAAGATCAGGGCCAACTATGGCTACACCTTC
TRBD2 TRBJ2-1 few TRBV7-9 CASSYTGTSGLSFF TGTGCCAGCAGTTATACCGGGACTAGCGGTCTCTCGTTCTTC
. TRBJ1-6 . TRBV5-5 CASSLDGSNSPLHF TGTGCCAGCAGCTTGGATGGCAGTAATTCACCCCTCCACTTT
. TRBJ2-6 . TRBV19 CASTFRRDLVTGANVLTF TGTGCCAGTACCTTCAGGAGGGATTTAGTTACTGGGGCCAACGTCCTGACTTTC
TRBD2 TRBJ2-1 many TRBV7-8 CASSFGTSGNEQFF TGTGCCAGCAGCTTTGGAACTAGCGGTAATGAGCAGTTCTTC
. TRBJ2-1 medium-sized TRBV4-3 CASSQDHLGGDEQFF TGCGCCAGCAGCCAAGATCATCTCGGTGGGGATGAGCAGTTCTTC
TRBD1 TRBJ1-2 few TRBV28 CASSQLSGTAANYGYTF TGTGCCAGCAGCCAACTCTCCGGGACAGCAGCTAACTATGGCTACACCTTC
TRBD1 TRBJ2-5 few TRBV24-1 CATSDLPGQPQETQYF TGTGCCACCAGTGATTTGCCGGGACAGCCCCAAGAGACCCAGTACTTC
TRBD2 TRBJ2-5 . TRBV7-8 CASSRGRGAQETQYF TGTGCCAGCAGCCGCGGGCGGGGGGCCCAAGAGACCCAGTACTTC
. TRBJ2-7 . TRBV15 CATSSGDSYEQYF TGTGCCACCAGCAGTGGGGACTCCTACGAGCAGTACTTC
TRBD1 TRBJ2-7 . TRBV18 CASSPMDRFYEQYF TGTGCCAGCTCACCGATGGACAGGTTCTACGAGCAGTACTTC
. TRBJ2-6 many TRBV7-9 CASSYPTVSGANVLTF TGTGCCAGCAGCTACCCGACAGTTTCTGGGGCCAACGTCCTGACTTTC
. TRBJ2-3 few TRBV2 CASRTSPLNTQYF TGTGCCAGCCGGACAAGTCCTCTGAATACGCAGTATTTT
TRBD2 TRBJ2-5 . TRBV24-1 CATSDRTSVETQYF TGTGCCACCAGTGACCGGACTAGCGTGGAGACCCAGTACTTC
TRBD1 TRBJ1-5 . TRBV6-2/TRBV6-3 CASSPRQGQPQHF TGTGCCAGCAGCCCCCGACAGGGTCAGCCCCAGCATTTT
. TRBJ1-1 many TRBV12-3/TRBV12-4 CASSLPRTANTEAFF TGTGCCAGCAGTTTACCCCGGACCGCGAACACTGAAGCTTTCTTT
. TRBJ2-1 few TRBV11-2 CASSQIRGGAKSTAEAYNEQFF TGTGCCAGCAGCCAAATTAGAGGCGGGGCTAAGTCTACGGCTGAAGCCTACAATGAGCAGTTCTTC
. TRBJ1-1 . TRBV15 CATSRRRDEGAFF TGTGCCACCAGCCGTCGCAGGGACGAGGGAGCTTTCTTT
TRBD2 TRBJ2-1 . TRBV12-3/TRBV12-4 CASSLAGANEQFF TGTGCCAGCAGTCTAGCGGGAGCGAATGAGCAGTTCTTC
. TRBJ2-7 few TRBV6-5 CASSEGPSPYEQYF TGTGCCAGCAGTGAGGGTCCCTCCCCCTACGAGCAGTACTTC
TRBD1 TRBJ1-1 . TRBV6-6 CASSSGQVAEAFF TGTGCCAGCAGCTCTGGACAGGTCGCTGAAGCTTTCTTT
TRBD2 TRBJ2-7 many TRBV6-1 CASRSAGGGYYEQYF TGTGCCAGCAGGTCCGCGGGGGGAGGGTACTACGAGCAGTACTTC
TRBD2 TRBJ2-6 . TRBV28 CASSSAGDPGANVLTF TGTGCCAGCAGTAGCGCGGGGGACCCTGGGGCCAACGTCCTGACTTTC
. TRBJ2-7 . TRBV7-9 CASSSQGGEQYF TGTGCCAGCAGCTCCCAGGGCGGCGAGCAGTACTTC
TRBD1 TRBJ1-2 . TRBV7-2 CASSPRDRAYGYTF TGTGCCAGCAGCCCTCGCGACAGGGCGTATGGCTACACCTTC
. TRBJ2-6 few TRBV27 CASSWGARANVLTF TGTGCCAGCAGTTGGGGGGCTCGGGCCAACGTCCTGACTTTC
. TRBJ1-1 once TRBV6-5 CASTQTDSGEAFF TGTGCCAGCACCCAAACGGACAGCGGTGAAGCTTTCTTT
. TRBJ2-1 . TRBV6-1 CASSWGYNEQFF TGTGCCAGCAGTTGGGGCTACAATGAGCAGTTCTTC
. TRBJ2-2 many TRBV7-2 CASSLHHTGELFF TGTGCCAGCAGCTTACACCACACCGGGGAGCTGTTTTTT
TRBD1 TRBJ1-2 . TRBV6-8 CASSYSRDRDRKTYGYTF TGTGCCAGCAGTTACTCGAGGGACAGGGACCGGAAAACCTATGGCTACACCTTC
. TRBJ1-2 few TRBV9 CASSAPRKVMRGAPYGYTF TGTGCCAGCAGCGCCCCACGCAAGGTTATGAGGGGTGCGCCGTATGGCTACACCTTC
TRBD2 TRBJ2-1 . TRBV28 CASSSAMGGVNEQFF TGTGCCAGCAGTTCCGCAATGGGGGGGGTGAATGAGCAGTTCTTC
TRBD2 TRBJ2-3 few TRBV12-3/TRBV12-4 CASRGVAGRRDTQYF TGTGCCAGCCGAGGGGTAGCGGGCCGGAGAGATACGCAGTATTTT
. TRBJ2-7 few TRBV12-3/TRBV12-4 CASSLGSPQQYF TGTGCCAGCAGTTTAGGCTCCCCCCAGCAGTACTTC
. TRBJ2-1 . TRBV20-1 CSAMNMGGWNEQFF TGCAGTGCTATGAATATGGGTGGTTGGAATGAGCAGTTCTTC
TRBD2 TRBJ2-1 many TRBV7-9 CASSSISRGTSADNEQFF TGTGCCAGCAGCTCTATTAGTCGGGGGACTAGCGCGGACAATGAGCAGTTCTTC
. TRBJ2-3 few TRBV28 CASSSDSTDTQYF TGTGCCAGCAGTTCGGACAGCACAGATACGCAGTATTTT